The present T cell receptor beta chain was sequenced within a study of beta chain features in type 1 diabetes. This clone was seen more than once but under ten times. Germline values: CDR1 SNHLY, CDR2 FYNNEI. After removal of 4 bases from V and 2 bases from J, the junction contained 9 bases not matched to a gene. The CDR3 covers 17 residues. The whole isolated RNA underwent reverse transcription, so sequencing captured expressed TCRB transcripts. Sequenced by immunoSEQ multiplex PCR; TCRdb stores in-frame clones only, minus some. The data contain some 900,000 clones, 15% to 20% of them seen just once; the ten biggest clones take up 0.02% to 0.025%.

Sequencing was performed on naive CD4+ T cells from blood. This clonotype was sampled from a woman between 18 and 30 years old in good health. This chain links TRBV2 with TRBJ2-1, with 9 bases matching TRBD2. CDR3 bases: TGTGCCAGCAGTGGGGACTGGGGCGGGAGGGCCTACAATGAGCAGTTCTTC. Its translation is CASSGDWGGRAYNEQFF.